Listed below are T cell receptor beta chains from one sample, sequenced in a study of vaccination and CD4 T cells after COVID-19. What these receptors recognize is not known. TCRdb itself ran the PCR reads through MiXCR, one entry per CDR3 protein. The repertoire consists of about 18,000 distinct CDR3 sequences, with approximately 50% occurring once and the leading ten covering 9% to 10%. The sequences come from CD4+ T cells from blood, cultured in vitro, collected after SARS-CoV-2 vaccination. The receptors here all came from a human donor who had recovered from COVID-19. Both conserved end residues are part of each CDR3. D genes are given only for firm matches. Size is stated for part of the rows, as once, few or many counts, or as a class when the clone is expanded.

v_gene	d_gene	abundance	j_gene	CDR3nt	CDR3aa
TRBV15	-	-	TRBJ1-5	TGTGCCACCAGCAGAGAAGCTGGGGGATTCAATCAGCCCCAGCATTTT	CATSREAGGFNQPQHF
TRBV7-8	TRBD2	-	TRBJ2-2	TGTGCCAGCAGCGTGGCTAGCGGGAGCAACACCGGGGAGCTGTTTTTT	CASSVASGSNTGELFF
TRBV12-3/TRBV12-4	-	once	TRBJ1-1	TGTGCCAGCAGAAGGACGGAAAACACTGAAGCTTTCTTT	CASRRTENTEAFF
TRBV19	-	-	TRBJ1-5	TGTGCCAGTGCATCGGCGGGGGGGAGTAATCAGCCCCAGCATTTT	CASASAGGSNQPQHF
TRBV5-1	TRBD2	few	TRBJ2-5	TGCGCCAGCAGCCTGACTAGCGCCCAAGAGACCCAGTACTTC	CASSLTSAQETQYF
TRBV15	TRBD1	-	TRBJ1-1	TGTGCCACCAGCAGAGGAAGACAGGGGGGGAGGACTGAAGCTTTCTTT	CATSRGRQGGRTEAFF
TRBV20-1	TRBD1	-	TRBJ1-5	TGCAGTGTAAGACACAGGGGAAGTCAGCCCCAGCATTTT	CSVRHRGSQPQHF
TRBV25-1	TRBD1	few	TRBJ1-2	TGTGCCAGCAGTGATCCCGGGGACAGGGGGAAGGGCTACACCTTC	CASSDPGDRGKGYTF
TRBV10-1	-	-	TRBJ2-2	TGCGCCAGCAGTGAGGGGTTTGGGCGTACGAACACCGGGGAGCTGTTTTTT	CASSEGFGRTNTGELFF
TRBV29-1	TRBD1	-	TRBJ1-2	TGCAGCGATTCCGGGACAGGGAAAGGTGGCTACACCTTC	CSDSGTGKGGYTF
TRBV7-2	TRBD1	-	TRBJ1-2	TGTGCCAGCAGCCCACTAACCGGGACAGGGTATGGCTACACCTTC	CASSPLTGTGYGYTF
TRBV19	TRBD1	-	TRBJ2-7	TGTGCCAGTGGCCGCCTGCCGGGACAGGGAGTCGACGAGCAGTACTTC	CASGRLPGQGVDEQYF
TRBV28	-	-	TRBJ2-3	TGTGCCAGCACCACCGCGGGGGCCATAGTTGGCTCACTCGATACGCAGTATTTT	CASTTAGAIVGSLDTQYF
TRBV30	-	once	TRBJ2-7	TGTGCCGTTAACGGTCCCCGCCACGAGCAGTACTTC	CAVNGPRHEQYF
TRBV4-1	-	-	TRBJ2-1	TGCGCCAGCAGCCCTTCTTGGGGGTCGAATGAGCAGTTCTTC	CASSPSWGSNEQFF
TRBV11-2	TRBD2	-	TRBJ2-5	TGTGCCAGCAGCTTGCTCGGACTAGCGGAGACCCAGTACTTC	CASSLLGLAETQYF
TRBV4-2	TRBD2	-	TRBJ2-3	TGTGCCAGCAGCCAAGCCCGCGGGGGGGCCACTGGAACAGATACGCAGTATTTT	CASSQARGGATGTDTQYF
TRBV7-9	-	few	TRBJ1-1	TGTGCCAGCAGCCTTATGGGGTTCTCTGCTTTCTTT	CASSLMGFSAFF
TRBV7-3	TRBD1	-	TRBJ1-6	TGTGCCAGCAGCTCGGGACAGGGCCAATCACCCCTCCACTTT	CASSSGQGQSPLHF
TRBV19	-	-	TRBJ1-1	TGTGCCAGTAGTATAGGTGAGGTCGCTGAAGCTTTCTTT	CASSIGEVAEAFF
TRBV2	-	-	TRBJ2-1	TGTGCCAGCAGTTATATCAGCAACAATGAGCAGTTCTTC	CASSYISNNEQFF
TRBV6-2/TRBV6-3	TRBD1	-	TRBJ1-2	TGTGCCAGCAGTTCGATGCCGGGACAGGCTCTCTATGGCTACACCTTC	CASSSMPGQALYGYTF
TRBV12-3/TRBV12-4	-	-	TRBJ2-1	TGTGCCAGCAGTCTCGGGGAAGAGCAGTTCTTC	CASSLGEEQFF
TRBV7-3	TRBD1	few	TRBJ2-1	TGTGCCAGCAGCCGGGAGCAGGGGGCTCTTAATGAGCAGTTCTTC	CASSREQGALNEQFF
TRBV6-5	-	-	TRBJ2-2	TGTGCCAGCAGTTACAGGGGAGGGAACACCGGGGAGCTGTTTTTT	CASSYRGGNTGELFF
TRBV28	-	-	TRBJ1-6	TGTGCCAGCAGTTTAGCAGAGCACTCCTATAATTCACCCCTCCACTTT	CASSLAEHSYNSPLHF
TRBV7-9	-	-	TRBJ1-6	TGTGCCAGCAGCACACGTACAATCGGAGCACCCCTCCACTTT	CASSTRTIGAPLHF
TRBV20-1	-	-	TRBJ1-1	TGCAGTGCTAGAGATCTAGGAAGGGCAGGGAGCACTGAAGCTTTCTTT	CSARDLGRAGSTEAFF
TRBV6-1	-	-	TRBJ2-2	TGTGCCAGCAGAAAAGATGGGACCGGGGAGCTGTTTTTT	CASRKDGTGELFF
TRBV7-8	TRBD1	-	TRBJ1-2	TGTGCCAGCAGCTCTAAAGGACAGGGTGGCGGCTACACCTTC	CASSSKGQGGGYTF
TRBV6-1	-	few	TRBJ2-7	TGTGCCAGCAGTGGTTGGCAGGACTTGTACGAGCAGTACTTC	CASSGWQDLYEQYF
TRBV12-3/TRBV12-4	-	-	TRBJ2-1	TGTGCCAGCAGCGTAGAGGCGCGGAATGAGCAGTTCTTC	CASSVEARNEQFF